This T cell receptor beta chain was identified during a study of blood T cell repertoires in COVID-19. Study details: The United States, Italy and Spain provided the acute and convalescent COVID-19 samples. Nucleic acid was either cDNA or gDNA, and it came from T cells, B-cell-depleted T cells, or PBMCs.

This CDR3 is 17 amino acids long. CDR1 MNHEY and CDR2 SMNVEV come from the germline V gene (reference sequence). The V end was cut by 6 bases, the J end by 6 bases, with 26 bases between. In the authors' methods: Amplified reference gene primers provided the basis for estimating nucleated cell counts. Sequenced by immunoSEQ multiplex PCR; TCRdb stores in-frame clones only, minus some. For V, J and clone size, that table is used; D and trimming come from the DNA. Of about 290,000 clones in the sample, about nine tenths were seen once. The receptor was isolated from a woman between 35 and 50 years old who had recovered from COVID-19. Specimen: peripheral blood. The chain links TRBV27 to TRBJ1-1; possible D gene TRBD1, 6 bases. CDR3 sequence reads: CASSPLGWTEKGPEAFF. The CDR3 DNA reads as TGTGCCAGCAGCCCCCTCGGGTGGACAGAAAAAGGGCCTGAAGCTTTCTTT.